These 17 T cell receptor beta chains were sequenced from one sample in a study of Graves' ophthalmopathy and Graves' hyperthyroidism. The sequenced template was RNA, covering the TCR beta CDR3 region. In the first round, RT-PCR was carried out with HTBI primers, and a multiplex PCR formed the second round. MiXCR, applied by TCRdb to the multiplex PCR reads, yields one record per CDR3 protein. The repertoire has over 500,000 distinct CDR3 sequences, about 20% of them found once; the top ten carry approximately 6.5%. The material sequenced was peripheral blood. These receptors were obtained from a woman between 18 and 30 years old with stable Graves' hyperthyroidism. Some clones in this sample may be carry-over from other donors' samples.

There are many counts of this clonotype. The chain employs TRBV7-8 and TRBJ2-5; 11 bases are shared with TRBD2. Germline lookup yields CDR1 SGHVS and CDR2 FQNEAQ. There are 14 residues in the CDR3. Losses at the gene ends were 4 bases for V and 5 bases for J; bases not matched to a gene: 3. The chain's CDR3 is CASSSTSGSETQYF. CDR3 in DNA: TGTGCCAGCAGCTCTACTAGCGGGAGCGAGACCCAGTACTTC. The variable domain in full, completed from reference TRBV7-8 and TRBJ2-5, reads GAGVSQSPRYKVAKRGQDVALRCDPISGHVSLFWYQQALGQGPEFLTYFQNEAQLDKSGLPSDRFFAERPEGSVSTLKIQRTQQEDSAVYLCASSSTSGSETQYFGPGTRLLVL.

The CDR3, as DNA: TGTGCCAGCAGTTTGGGGGCTGTCAATTCACCCCTCCACTTT. Protein sequence: CASSLGAVNSPLHF. V gene TRBV12-3 or TRBV12-4 combines with J gene TRBJ1-6, with a tentative D call TRBD1 (6 bases). V gave up 3 bases and J gave up 7 bases, with 10 bases separating them. CDR3 length: 14 amino acids.

This clonotype was observed a handful of times. The rearrangement joins TRBV2 to TRBJ2-7; D gene ambiguous. Germline CDR1 reads SNHLY; CDR2 reads FYNNEI. V was pared by 7 bases and J by 3 bases, with 19 bases between. This CDR3 has 15 amino acids. CDR3 coding DNA: TGTGCCAGCACCCCAGCTCTCGCAAACTTCTACGAGCAGTACTTC. It codes for CASTPALANFYEQYF.

The CDR3 loop reads CASRPVEGAFF. In nucleotides, the CDR3 is TGTGCCAGCAGACCCGTCGAAGGAGCTTTCTTT. V is TRBV12-3 or TRBV12-4 and J is TRBJ1-1; no clear D gene. The V gene lost 6 bases and the J gene lost 10 bases, with 12 bases spanning the gap. The CDR3 runs 11 residues.

In this sample, this clonotype turned up many times. V and J are TRBV19 and TRBJ1-2; no reliable D call. The CDR3 spans 14 residues. The V gene's germline CDR1 is LNHDA and CDR2 SQIVND (reference sequence). Trimming shortened V by 10 bases and J by 6 bases, and 21 bases separated the two germline ends. CDR3: CAIHPGGGADGYTF. As DNA, the CDR3 is TGTGCCATTCACCCCGGAGGAGGCGCGGATGGCTACACCTTC.

Concerning this clonotype: The junction differs from germline at one of its ends, possibly a read error. The chain recombines TRBV12-3 or TRBV12-4 with TRBJ2-2; perhaps TRBD1 as D (5 bases). The CDR3 contains 16 residues. In nucleotides, the CDR3 is TGTGCCAGCGGTTTAAACCAGGGTTTTGAAACCGGGGAGCTGTTTTTT. It translates to CASGLNQGFETGELFF.

There are many counts of this clonotype. The V gene is TRBV6-5, the J gene TRBJ1-3; no firm D call. Germline V gene data show CDR1 as MNHEY and CDR2 as SVGAGI. The V gene lost 0 bases and the J gene lost 6 bases, with 9 bases spanning the gap. The CDR3 covers 14 residues. DNA for the CDR3: TGTGCCAGCAGTTACTCGATCACTGCAAACACCATATATTTT. Protein: CASSYSITANTIYF.

This clonotype occurred many times. CDR3 nucleotides: TGTGCCACTCTCCAGGCTCCCCAAGAGACCCAGTACTTC. Translating gives CATLQAPQETQYF. The V call is TRBV10-3, the J call TRBJ2-5, with D uncertain. V dropped 10 bases and J dropped 1 base, with 13 bases sitting between them. This CDR3 has 13 amino acids. The germline CDR1 and CDR2 sequences are ENHRY and SYGVKD.

The chain is built from TRBV24-1 and TRBJ1-1; a possible D gene is TRBD1 (6 bases). The V gene's germline CDR1 is KGHDR and CDR2 SFDVKD. V shed 2 bases and J shed 11 bases, with 17 bases lying between them. This CDR3 is 14 amino acids long. The CDR3 protein is CATSDWGTPQGAFF. CDR3 sequence (DNA): TGTGCCACCAGTGATTGGGGGACCCCCCAGGGGGCTTTCTTT.

The V gene is TRBV28, the J gene TRBJ2-7, with no clear D. Germline loops: CDR1 MDHEN, CDR2 SYDVKM. V lost 3 bases to trimming and J lost 5 bases, with 14 bases between them. This CDR3 contains 14 residues. This CDR3 is CASSLVAEMNEQYF. In DNA, the CDR3 is TGTGCCAGCAGTTTGGTTGCAGAAATGAACGAGCAGTACTTC.

This clonotype was seen repeatedly, ten times or more. The J gene is TRBJ1-5, the V gene TRBV6-2 or TRBV6-3, with a weak D call TRBD1 (6 bases). This CDR3 contains 19 residues. Deletions cut 2 bases from V and 1 base from J, with 21 bases between. Germline values: CDR1 MNHEY, CDR2 SVGEGT. CDR3 in amino acids: CASSYQQPGARVSNQPQHF. CDR3 nucleotide sequence: TGTGCCAGCAGTTACCAGCAACCAGGGGCACGGGTGAGCAATCAGCCCCAGCATTTT.

This clonotype was counted a few times. The V gene is TRBV4-1, the J gene TRBJ2-7, with TRBD2 matching 8 bases. Germline V CDR1 and CDR2: MGHRA, YSYEKL. The CDR3 is made up of 15 amino acids. Trimming at V came to 5 bases and at J to 0 bases, leaving 6 bases not matched to a gene. This chain's CDR3 is CASSYAGTSSYEQYF. CDR3 DNA: TGCGCCAGCAGCTATGCCGGGACTAGCTCCTACGAGCAGTACTTC.

This clonotype was detected ten times or more. The CDR3 sequence is CASSQDRGGFLSYGYTF. The CDR3 nucleotides read TGCGCCAGCAGCCAAGATCGGGGCGGATTTTTAAGCTATGGCTACACCTTC. J is TRBJ1-2 and V is TRBV4-1, with D possibly matching TRBD1 (5 bases). The CDR3 loop spans 17 amino acids. The V and J ends lost 0 bases and 4 bases respectively, with 18 bases between them. The germline V gene has CDR1 MGHRA and CDR2 YSYEKL.

The chain couples TRBV19 to TRBJ1-2; TRBD1 is a possible D gene (5 bases). The CDR3 contains 14 residues. Germline V lookup: CDR1 LNHDA, CDR2 SQIVND (reference sequence). V was cut by 4 bases and J by 4 bases, with 13 bases left in between. DNA for the CDR3: TGTGCCAGTAGTACCACAGGAGTCGCCTATGGCTACACCTTC. It specifies CASSTTGVAYGYTF.

This clonotype was seen many times. The gene calls are TRBV27 and TRBJ2-2; 7 bases agree with TRBD1. Germline assignment: CDR1 MNHEY and CDR2 SMNVEV (reference sequence). V trimming: 6 bases; J trimming: 0 bases; junction bases outside the gene matches: 4. There are 15 residues in the CDR3. CDR3 sequence (DNA): TGTGCCAGCAGGAGGCAGGGGGCGAACACCGGGGAGCTGTTTTTT. Translated, it gives CASRRQGANTGELFF.

The sample holds a few counts of this clonotype. The chain joins TRBV7-6 to TRBJ1-1; 9 bases line up with TRBD1. The germline CDR1 and CDR2 sequences are SGHVS and FNYEAQ. The CDR3 extends over 21 amino acids. With 1 base clipped from V and 0 bases from J, the junction kept 18 bases outside the gene matches. The CDR3 bases are TGTGCCAGCAGCTTAGGTCCTAGGACAGGGGACACCCTTAGGATGAACACTGAAGCTTTCTTT. Its protein is CASSLGPRTGDTLRMNTEAFF.

The chain uses TRBV11-2 and TRBJ2-5, with 10 bases that match TRBD2. Germline V CDR1 and CDR2: SGHAT, FQNNGV. The CDR3 contains 16 residues. J lost 5 bases, V lost 1 base, and 7 bases had no gene match. The DNA for the CDR3 is TGTGCCAGCAGCTTAGGAGCGGGGGGGCCGGTGGAGACCCAGTACTTC. This translates into CASSLGAGGPVETQYF.